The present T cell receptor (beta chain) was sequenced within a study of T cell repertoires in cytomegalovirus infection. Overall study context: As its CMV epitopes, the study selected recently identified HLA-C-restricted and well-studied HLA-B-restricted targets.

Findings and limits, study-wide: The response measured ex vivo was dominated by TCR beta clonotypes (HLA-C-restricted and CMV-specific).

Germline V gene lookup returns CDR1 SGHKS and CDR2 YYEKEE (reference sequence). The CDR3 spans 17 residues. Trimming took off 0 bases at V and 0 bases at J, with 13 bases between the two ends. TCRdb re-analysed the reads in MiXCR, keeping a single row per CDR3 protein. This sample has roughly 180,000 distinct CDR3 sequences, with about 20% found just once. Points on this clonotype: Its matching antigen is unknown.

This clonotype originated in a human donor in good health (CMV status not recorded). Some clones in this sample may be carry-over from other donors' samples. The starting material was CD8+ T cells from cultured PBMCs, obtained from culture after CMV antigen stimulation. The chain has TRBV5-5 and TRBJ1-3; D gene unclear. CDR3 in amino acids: CASSLVAGPSSGNTIYF. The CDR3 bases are TGTGCCAGCAGCTTGGTGGCGGGCCCGAGCTCTGGAAACACCATATATTTT.